Each of the 25 T cell receptor beta chains below was sequenced from the same sample in a study of blood T cells in healthy people across ages. The use of a sample-barcoded 5' primer and a J-beta primer mix characterized a second PCR of about 7 to 12 cycles. TCRdb reprocessed the 5' RACE reads with MiXCR, giving one entry per CDR3 protein. The table records about 1.8 million distinct CDR3 sequences, approximately 50% of them present only once. The sample was blood. The source of these receptors is a woman aged 40 to 50 in good health.

This clonotype was counted between two and nine times. The chain links TRBV7-3 to TRBJ1-6; D gene ambiguous. Germline loops: CDR1 SGHTA, CDR2 FQGTGA. Trimming pared 4 bases from V and 7 bases from J, leaving 11 bases between. This CDR3 has 14 residues. In DNA form, the CDR3 reads TGTGCCAGCAGCTCTGAACCCCCGAATTCACCCCTCCACTTT. Its translation is CASSSEPPNSPLHF. The complete variable domain, with remaining parts taken from reference TRBV7-3 and TRBJ1-6, reads GAGVSQTPSNKVTEKGKYVELRCDPISGHTALYWYRQSLGQGPEFLIYFQGTGAADDSGLPNDRFFAVRPEGSVSTLKIQRTERGDSAVYLCASSSEPPNSPLHFGNGTRLTVT.

V gene TRBV3-1 combines with J gene TRBJ2-1; TRBD2 agrees at 12 bases. From germline, CDR1 is LGHDT and CDR2 YNNKEL (reference sequence). This CDR3 contains 15 residues. The J segment lost 9 bases and the V segment lost 2 bases, leaving 5 bases of the junction unmatched. The CDR3 spells CASSQPSGGASEQFF. In DNA form, the CDR3 reads TGTGCCAGCAGCCAACCTAGCGGGGGGGCCTCTGAGCAGTTCTTC.

This rearrangement joins TRBV10-3 to TRBJ2-1, with D perhaps TRBD1 (6 bases). V lost 3 bases and J lost 4, with 13 bases in between. Germline V gives CDR1 ENHRY, CDR2 SYGVKD. This CDR3 spans 15 amino acids. The DNA of the CDR3 is TGTGCCATCAGTGAACAGGGTGGACGTTACAATGAGCAGTTCTTC. It specifies CAISEQGGRYNEQFF.

As for this clonotype: The junction and the germline gene differ at one end; a read error may be behind it. The chain combines TRBV7-9 with TRBJ1-5; maybe TRBD1 (5 bases). The CDR3 has 16 amino acids. The germline gives CDR1 SEHNR, CDR2 FQNEAQ (reference sequence). The CDR3 sequence: CANSLGGAYSNQPQHF. Here the CDR3 DNA reads TGTGCCAACAGCTTAGGTGGGGCTTATAGCAATCAGCCCCAGCATTTT.

The chain joins TRBV10-3 to TRBJ2-3; unclear D gene. Germline loops: CDR1 ENHRY, CDR2 SYGVKD. With 2 bases removed from V and 2 bases from J, the gap between germline ends came to 2 bases. The CDR3 spans 12 residues. CDR3 in DNA: TGTGCCATCAGTGAGGACACAGATACGCAGTATTTT. This sequence encodes CAISEDTDTQYF.

A remark on this clonotype: Being one base from a much bigger clone, this may be a read error. The CDR3 region is CASSVVITDTQYF. DNA of the CDR3: TGTGCCAGCAGCGTAGTAATCACAGATACGCAGTATTTT. The rearrangement joins TRBV9 to TRBJ2-3; D is unclear. V was shortened by 0 bases and J by 2 bases, with 4 bases between the two germline ends. The CDR3 totals 13 residues. In germline, CDR1 is SGDLS, CDR2 YYNGEE.

A remark on this clonotype: A junction boundary mismatches the germline segment, possibly from a read error. The rearrangement uses TRBV6-5 and TRBJ2-1; TRBD2 aligns across 7 bases. The germline V gene has CDR1 MNHEY and CDR2 SVGAGI. The CDR3 covers 16 residues. The CDR3 DNA is TGTGCCAGCAGTTCGCCCGGGACTAACTCCTACAAGGAGCAGTTCTTC. Amino acids: CASSSPGTNSYKEQFF.

This clonotype turned up a few times. This chain connects TRBV7-9 to TRBJ2-4; 12 bases fit TRBD1. The CDR3 covers 19 residues. V was pared by 4 bases and J by 1 base, with 11 bases of the junction left unmatched. Germline V lookup: CDR1 SEHNR, CDR2 FQNEAQ (reference sequence). The CDR3 nucleotides read TGTGCCAGCAGCTCCCGGGACAGGGGGCCTCCTACCGCCAAAAACATTCAGTACTTC. Amino acid sequence: CASSSRDRGPPTAKNIQYF.

This clonotype was seen more than once but under ten times. V usage is TRBV4-2 and J usage is TRBJ2-3, with D possibly being TRBD1 (5 bases). CDR1 is LGHNA and CDR2 is YNFKEQ in the germline V gene. CDR3 length equals 15 residues. V shed 1 base and J shed 5 bases, with 13 bases lying between them. CDR3 sequence reads: CASSQGGLQVDTQYF. Written as DNA, the CDR3 is TGTGCCAGCAGCCAAGGGGGTCTACAGGTAGATACGCAGTATTTT.

This clonotype was detected only a few times. The V call is TRBV5-1, the J call TRBJ2-7; TRBD1 or TRBD2 may be the D gene (7 bases each). Germline values: CDR1 SGHRS, CDR2 YFSETQ. The CDR3 totals 16 residues. V was cut by 2 bases and J by 3 bases, with 18 bases left in between. CDR3 residues: CASSFGGGGQNYEQYF. The CDR3 DNA is TGCGCCAGCAGCTTCGGGGGCGGGGGACAGAACTACGAGCAGTACTTC.

The chain is built from TRBV20-1 and TRBJ2-1, with D perhaps TRBD2 (6 bases). Germline V lookup: CDR1 DFQATT, CDR2 SNEGSKA (reference sequence). The V gene lost 0 bases and the J gene lost 1 base, with 16 bases spanning the gap. CDR3 length equals 17 residues. The CDR3 bases are TGCAGTGCTAGAGATCCTCTTGCGGGGACTTCCTACAATGAGCAGTTCTTC. This translates into CSARDPLAGTSYNEQFF.

The sample holds a few counts of this clonotype. This rearrangement joins TRBV2 to TRBJ2-4; D may be TRBD1 or TRBD2 (5 bases each). With the DNA end fitting TRBJ2-5 better, the J assignment may be wrong. CDR3 length equals 17 residues. Germline V CDR1 and CDR2: SNHLY, FYNNEI. The CDR3 region has the DNA TGTGCCAGCAGTGAATATGGGGCGGGTCCTAGACGAGAGACCCAGTACTTC. This codes for CASSEYGAGPRRETQYF.

This clonotype was observed a few times. This sequence joins TRBV7-2 and TRBJ2-3, with unresolved D. The germline V and J ends were trimmed by 0 bases and 6 bases, with 10 bases remaining between them. CDR1 is SGHTA, CDR2 FQGNSA, per germline. CDR3 length: 14 residues. This CDR3 reads CASSLAGLRDTQYF. In DNA form, the CDR3 reads TGTGCCAGCAGCTTAGCCGGCCTGAGGGATACGCAGTATTTT.

The chain links TRBV20-1 to TRBJ1-5; a possible D gene is TRBD1 (6 bases). V was shortened by 1 base and J by 6 bases, with 22 bases between the two germline ends. This CDR3 is 17 amino acids long. Germline CDR1 is DFQATT and CDR2 is SNEGSKA (reference sequence). The CDR3 here is CSARVEKGTLRGQPQHF. CDR3 in DNA: TGCAGTGCTAGAGTCGAGAAGGGGACATTAAGGGGTCAGCCCCAGCATTTT.

This chain connects TRBV12-3 or TRBV12-4 to TRBJ1-2, with 7 bases matching TRBD1. The CDR3 sequence is 14 residues long. V shed 6 bases and J 3 bases; nucleotides not matched to a gene: 7. CDR3 sequence reads: CASRARQGHYGYTF. As DNA, the CDR3 is TGTGCCAGCAGGGCCCGACAGGGTCACTATGGCTACACCTTC.

The chain's CDR3 is CASSFGIGFYEQYF. DNA of the CDR3: TGTGCCAGCAGTTTTGGGATAGGGTTCTACGAGCAGTACTTC. The V and J genes are TRBV28 and TRBJ2-7; D unresolved. CDR1 is MDHEN and CDR2 is SYDVKM in the germline V gene. The CDR3 consists of 14 residues. V gave up 3 bases and J gave up 3 bases, with 12 bases separating them.

The rearrangement joins TRBV6-5 to TRBJ1-2; D unclear. CDR1 is MNHEY, CDR2 SVGAGI, per germline. Trimming pared 7 bases from V and 1 base from J, leaving 19 bases between. The CDR3 consists of 16 residues. This CDR3 reads CASTPTAVLFNYGYTF. CDR3 DNA sequence: TGTGCCAGCACGCCGACGGCCGTCTTGTTTAACTATGGCTACACCTTC.

The rearrangement joins TRBV21-1 to TRBJ1-6; TRBD1 is the table's D call and was not checked against the DNA. TRBV21-1 counts as a pseudogene. The CDR3 is made up of 15 amino acids. The CDR3 region has the DNA TGTGCCAGCAGCAAGAAGACAGGGGACTGGACACCCCTCCACTTT. Protein product: CASSKKTGDWTPLHF.

This clonotype was recorded many times. This chain links TRBV12-3 or TRBV12-4 with TRBJ1-2; D gene uncertain. The length of the CDR3 is 12 residues. V gave up 1 base and J gave up 4 bases, with 4 bases separating them. The CDR3 spells CASSLGPYGYTF. The CDR3 coding sequence is TGTGCCAGCAGTTTAGGGCCCTATGGCTACACCTTC.

The chain couples TRBV29-1 to TRBJ2-1; 7 nucleotides match TRBD1. The DNA end favors TRBJ2-7, so the J call may be wrong. CDR1 is SQVTM, CDR2 ANQGSEA, per germline. The CDR3 is 13 residues long. The CDR3: CSVRDRNYNEQYF. CDR3 sequence (DNA): TGCAGCGTTCGGGACAGAAACTACAATGAGCAGTACTTC.

Only a few counts were recorded for this clonotype. The chain links TRBV28 to TRBJ2-5; 12 bases fit TRBD2. Germline V gives CDR1 MDHEN, CDR2 SYDVKM. This CDR3 has 16 amino acids. The ends lost 5 bases at V and 5 bases at J; junction bases unmatched: 9. In nucleotides, the CDR3 is TGTGCCAGCAGTCCCCCTAGCGGGGGGGGATGGGAGACCCAGTACTTC. The encoded protein is CASSPPSGGGWETQYF.

In its sample, this clonotype was seen many times. J is TRBJ2-5 and V is TRBV6-2 or TRBV6-3; the match to TRBD2 covers 14 bases. The germline gives CDR1 MNHEY, CDR2 SVGEGT. The trim removed 5 bases at V and 1 base at J, leaving 3 bases unmatched. This CDR3 contains 16 residues. As DNA, the CDR3 is TGTGCCAGCAGTAACGGACTAGCGGGGGGCCAAGAGACCCAGTACTTC. Protein sequence: CASSNGLAGGQETQYF.

The genes are TRBV20-1 and TRBJ2-1; D not resolved. Germline assignment: CDR1 DFQATT and CDR2 SNEGSKA (reference sequence). V lost 1 base to trimming and J lost 0 bases, with 7 bases between them. The CDR3 totals 14 residues. DNA of the CDR3: TGCAGTGCTAGAGTGGCTCTCTCCTACAATGAGCAGTTCTTC. Translated: CSARVALSYNEQFF.

This chain joins TRBV18 and TRBJ2-5; no definite D call. The J call could be wrong; TRBJ2-1 is a better fit for the DNA end. Germline loops: CDR1 KGHSH, CDR2 LQKENI. This CDR3 comprises 15 residues. This CDR3 is CASLRVGSSQETQFF. The CDR3 coding sequence is TGTGCCAGCTTACGGGTAGGCTCTTCCCAAGAGACCCAGTTCTTC.

V usage is TRBV12-3 or TRBV12-4 and J usage is TRBJ2-7; 7 bases fit TRBD2. V shed 6 bases and J 10 bases; nucleotides not matched to a gene: 9. The CDR3 contains 12 residues. CDR3 coding DNA: TGTGCCAGCAGAGGGAGGGGAGAGGCCCAGTACTTC. Translated, it gives CASRGRGEAQYF.